The sequence of this T cell receptor (beta chain) was determined in a study of regulatory T cells in long-lasting Graves disease (dated by TCRdb to the early 2020s). The study in broad terms: Newly diagnosed Graves' disease patients had taken antithyroid drugs for less than 3 months. Persistent Graves' disease patients were compared with newly diagnosed Graves' disease patients by peripheral blood TCR sequencing and RNA sequencing. A total of around 33 samples were covered by TCR sequencing, comprising around 13 persistent and around 20 newly diagnosed Graves' disease patients. The study took place in China and was registered as a clinical trial.

The protocol used for the library was multiplex PCR. TCRdb records Illumina HiSeq 4000 as the sequencer. TCR beta libraries were built with iRepertoire HTBI primers and Arm-PCR amplification of CDR3 regions. Gel purification was performed on PCR products prior to sequencing. On the study's bioinformatics: Gene usage analysis of CDR3 amino acid clonotypes relied on the roughly 60 TRBV and about 15 TRBJ segments identified across samples. COPE and FqMerger were used to merge filtered high-quality paired reads into contigs. BLAST was used to align contigs to the IMGT TRBV, TRBD and TRBJ reference genes, and CDR3 was defined following IMGT. Highly expanded clones were defined as clonotypes with a frequency above 0.1%. Shannon entropy served as the measure of repertoire diversity, while the Gini coefficient captured V-J evenness. Clonotypes shared by more than one individual were considered public. In TCRdb, the public reads were trimmed at Q25 with fastp and aligned with MiXCR, with productive beta chains retained. Identical CDR3 protein sequences are pooled into one entry, listed with their most common genes and DNA. TCRdb's processing, not the authors', yielded these V and J calls. The sample table records about 320,000 distinct CDR3 sequences; 15% to 20% of these occur just once. Roughly 40% of the sample is taken by the ten largest.

Comments on this clonotype: Its antigen is not yet known. No much larger clone exists at a distance of one base, and base qualities are not known.

General conclusions and limits of the study: More public clonotypes were shared among persistent patients (under 3,000) than among newly diagnosed patients (over 900). As a limitation, the authors acknowledged that the small sample size may reduce accuracy. Compared with newly diagnosed patients, patients with persistent Graves' disease had lower TCR Shannon entropy and fewer highly expanded clones, which suggests clonal expansion. Only the TCR beta chain was sequenced and analyzed. Only peripheral blood was studied, because thyroid tissue, the primary lesion, was inaccessible. TRBV28, TRBJ1-2 and TRBJ2-5 were preferentially used in persistent disease, while TRBV20-1 and TRBJ2-1 were favored in newly diagnosed disease.

Per the publication, the time point label means: newly diagnosed GD, antithyroid drugs for less than 3 months. RNA was extracted from PBMCs in TRIzol for both TCR sequencing and RNA sequencing. The diagnosis of Graves' disease followed American Thyroid Association guidelines. The patients came from an endocrinology department in Xi'an, China. Each patient gave approximately 10 milliliters of peripheral blood, collected in an EDTA anticoagulant tube. PBMCs were isolated by Ficoll Paque Plus density gradient separation without further T cell sorting. An Agilent 2100 Bioanalyzer and agarose gel were used to check RNA quality, while a NanoDrop 2000 measured RNA concentration. The cysteine opens and the phenylalanine closes a CDR3 of 13 amino acids. This entry keeps only the CDR3 DNA: 39 bases, framed from base 1. V loses 4 bases, J loses 0 bases, and the germline ends lie 9 bases apart. CDR1 and CDR2 (GTSNPN, SVGIG) derive from the germline V gene (reference sequence).

The specimen was peripheral blood mononuclear cells (PBMCs), collected at new diagnosis, from a patient treated with antithyroid drugs. The origin of this receptor is a female donor with Graves disease. The chain joins TRBV30 to TRBJ2-5; matching of 5 bases hints at TRBD2 as the D gene. The bases are TGTGCCTGGACTTGGGAGTACCAAGAGACCCAGTACTTC. It translates as CAWTWEYQETQYF.